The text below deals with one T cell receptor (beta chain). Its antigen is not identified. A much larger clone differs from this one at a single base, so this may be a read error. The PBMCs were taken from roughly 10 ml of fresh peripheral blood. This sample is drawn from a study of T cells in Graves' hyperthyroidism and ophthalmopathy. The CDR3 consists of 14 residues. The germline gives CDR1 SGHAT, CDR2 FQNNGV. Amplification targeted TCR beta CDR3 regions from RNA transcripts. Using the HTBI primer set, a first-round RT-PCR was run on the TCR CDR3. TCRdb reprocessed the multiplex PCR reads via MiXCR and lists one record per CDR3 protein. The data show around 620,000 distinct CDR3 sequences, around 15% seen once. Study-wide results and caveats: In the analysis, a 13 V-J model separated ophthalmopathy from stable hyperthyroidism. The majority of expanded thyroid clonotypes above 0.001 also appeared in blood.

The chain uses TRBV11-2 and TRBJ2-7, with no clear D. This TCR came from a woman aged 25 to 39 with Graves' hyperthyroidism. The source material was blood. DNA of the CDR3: TGTGCCGGCAGCAGGACGGTCAGCTCCTACGAGCAGTACTTC. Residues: CAGSRTVSSYEQYF. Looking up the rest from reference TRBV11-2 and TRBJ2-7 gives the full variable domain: EAGVAQSPRYKIIEKRQSVAFWCNPISGHATLYWYQQILGQGPKLLIQFQNNGVVDDSQLPKDRFSAERLKGVDSTLKIQPAKLEDSAVYLCAGSRTVSSYEQYFGPGTRLTVT.